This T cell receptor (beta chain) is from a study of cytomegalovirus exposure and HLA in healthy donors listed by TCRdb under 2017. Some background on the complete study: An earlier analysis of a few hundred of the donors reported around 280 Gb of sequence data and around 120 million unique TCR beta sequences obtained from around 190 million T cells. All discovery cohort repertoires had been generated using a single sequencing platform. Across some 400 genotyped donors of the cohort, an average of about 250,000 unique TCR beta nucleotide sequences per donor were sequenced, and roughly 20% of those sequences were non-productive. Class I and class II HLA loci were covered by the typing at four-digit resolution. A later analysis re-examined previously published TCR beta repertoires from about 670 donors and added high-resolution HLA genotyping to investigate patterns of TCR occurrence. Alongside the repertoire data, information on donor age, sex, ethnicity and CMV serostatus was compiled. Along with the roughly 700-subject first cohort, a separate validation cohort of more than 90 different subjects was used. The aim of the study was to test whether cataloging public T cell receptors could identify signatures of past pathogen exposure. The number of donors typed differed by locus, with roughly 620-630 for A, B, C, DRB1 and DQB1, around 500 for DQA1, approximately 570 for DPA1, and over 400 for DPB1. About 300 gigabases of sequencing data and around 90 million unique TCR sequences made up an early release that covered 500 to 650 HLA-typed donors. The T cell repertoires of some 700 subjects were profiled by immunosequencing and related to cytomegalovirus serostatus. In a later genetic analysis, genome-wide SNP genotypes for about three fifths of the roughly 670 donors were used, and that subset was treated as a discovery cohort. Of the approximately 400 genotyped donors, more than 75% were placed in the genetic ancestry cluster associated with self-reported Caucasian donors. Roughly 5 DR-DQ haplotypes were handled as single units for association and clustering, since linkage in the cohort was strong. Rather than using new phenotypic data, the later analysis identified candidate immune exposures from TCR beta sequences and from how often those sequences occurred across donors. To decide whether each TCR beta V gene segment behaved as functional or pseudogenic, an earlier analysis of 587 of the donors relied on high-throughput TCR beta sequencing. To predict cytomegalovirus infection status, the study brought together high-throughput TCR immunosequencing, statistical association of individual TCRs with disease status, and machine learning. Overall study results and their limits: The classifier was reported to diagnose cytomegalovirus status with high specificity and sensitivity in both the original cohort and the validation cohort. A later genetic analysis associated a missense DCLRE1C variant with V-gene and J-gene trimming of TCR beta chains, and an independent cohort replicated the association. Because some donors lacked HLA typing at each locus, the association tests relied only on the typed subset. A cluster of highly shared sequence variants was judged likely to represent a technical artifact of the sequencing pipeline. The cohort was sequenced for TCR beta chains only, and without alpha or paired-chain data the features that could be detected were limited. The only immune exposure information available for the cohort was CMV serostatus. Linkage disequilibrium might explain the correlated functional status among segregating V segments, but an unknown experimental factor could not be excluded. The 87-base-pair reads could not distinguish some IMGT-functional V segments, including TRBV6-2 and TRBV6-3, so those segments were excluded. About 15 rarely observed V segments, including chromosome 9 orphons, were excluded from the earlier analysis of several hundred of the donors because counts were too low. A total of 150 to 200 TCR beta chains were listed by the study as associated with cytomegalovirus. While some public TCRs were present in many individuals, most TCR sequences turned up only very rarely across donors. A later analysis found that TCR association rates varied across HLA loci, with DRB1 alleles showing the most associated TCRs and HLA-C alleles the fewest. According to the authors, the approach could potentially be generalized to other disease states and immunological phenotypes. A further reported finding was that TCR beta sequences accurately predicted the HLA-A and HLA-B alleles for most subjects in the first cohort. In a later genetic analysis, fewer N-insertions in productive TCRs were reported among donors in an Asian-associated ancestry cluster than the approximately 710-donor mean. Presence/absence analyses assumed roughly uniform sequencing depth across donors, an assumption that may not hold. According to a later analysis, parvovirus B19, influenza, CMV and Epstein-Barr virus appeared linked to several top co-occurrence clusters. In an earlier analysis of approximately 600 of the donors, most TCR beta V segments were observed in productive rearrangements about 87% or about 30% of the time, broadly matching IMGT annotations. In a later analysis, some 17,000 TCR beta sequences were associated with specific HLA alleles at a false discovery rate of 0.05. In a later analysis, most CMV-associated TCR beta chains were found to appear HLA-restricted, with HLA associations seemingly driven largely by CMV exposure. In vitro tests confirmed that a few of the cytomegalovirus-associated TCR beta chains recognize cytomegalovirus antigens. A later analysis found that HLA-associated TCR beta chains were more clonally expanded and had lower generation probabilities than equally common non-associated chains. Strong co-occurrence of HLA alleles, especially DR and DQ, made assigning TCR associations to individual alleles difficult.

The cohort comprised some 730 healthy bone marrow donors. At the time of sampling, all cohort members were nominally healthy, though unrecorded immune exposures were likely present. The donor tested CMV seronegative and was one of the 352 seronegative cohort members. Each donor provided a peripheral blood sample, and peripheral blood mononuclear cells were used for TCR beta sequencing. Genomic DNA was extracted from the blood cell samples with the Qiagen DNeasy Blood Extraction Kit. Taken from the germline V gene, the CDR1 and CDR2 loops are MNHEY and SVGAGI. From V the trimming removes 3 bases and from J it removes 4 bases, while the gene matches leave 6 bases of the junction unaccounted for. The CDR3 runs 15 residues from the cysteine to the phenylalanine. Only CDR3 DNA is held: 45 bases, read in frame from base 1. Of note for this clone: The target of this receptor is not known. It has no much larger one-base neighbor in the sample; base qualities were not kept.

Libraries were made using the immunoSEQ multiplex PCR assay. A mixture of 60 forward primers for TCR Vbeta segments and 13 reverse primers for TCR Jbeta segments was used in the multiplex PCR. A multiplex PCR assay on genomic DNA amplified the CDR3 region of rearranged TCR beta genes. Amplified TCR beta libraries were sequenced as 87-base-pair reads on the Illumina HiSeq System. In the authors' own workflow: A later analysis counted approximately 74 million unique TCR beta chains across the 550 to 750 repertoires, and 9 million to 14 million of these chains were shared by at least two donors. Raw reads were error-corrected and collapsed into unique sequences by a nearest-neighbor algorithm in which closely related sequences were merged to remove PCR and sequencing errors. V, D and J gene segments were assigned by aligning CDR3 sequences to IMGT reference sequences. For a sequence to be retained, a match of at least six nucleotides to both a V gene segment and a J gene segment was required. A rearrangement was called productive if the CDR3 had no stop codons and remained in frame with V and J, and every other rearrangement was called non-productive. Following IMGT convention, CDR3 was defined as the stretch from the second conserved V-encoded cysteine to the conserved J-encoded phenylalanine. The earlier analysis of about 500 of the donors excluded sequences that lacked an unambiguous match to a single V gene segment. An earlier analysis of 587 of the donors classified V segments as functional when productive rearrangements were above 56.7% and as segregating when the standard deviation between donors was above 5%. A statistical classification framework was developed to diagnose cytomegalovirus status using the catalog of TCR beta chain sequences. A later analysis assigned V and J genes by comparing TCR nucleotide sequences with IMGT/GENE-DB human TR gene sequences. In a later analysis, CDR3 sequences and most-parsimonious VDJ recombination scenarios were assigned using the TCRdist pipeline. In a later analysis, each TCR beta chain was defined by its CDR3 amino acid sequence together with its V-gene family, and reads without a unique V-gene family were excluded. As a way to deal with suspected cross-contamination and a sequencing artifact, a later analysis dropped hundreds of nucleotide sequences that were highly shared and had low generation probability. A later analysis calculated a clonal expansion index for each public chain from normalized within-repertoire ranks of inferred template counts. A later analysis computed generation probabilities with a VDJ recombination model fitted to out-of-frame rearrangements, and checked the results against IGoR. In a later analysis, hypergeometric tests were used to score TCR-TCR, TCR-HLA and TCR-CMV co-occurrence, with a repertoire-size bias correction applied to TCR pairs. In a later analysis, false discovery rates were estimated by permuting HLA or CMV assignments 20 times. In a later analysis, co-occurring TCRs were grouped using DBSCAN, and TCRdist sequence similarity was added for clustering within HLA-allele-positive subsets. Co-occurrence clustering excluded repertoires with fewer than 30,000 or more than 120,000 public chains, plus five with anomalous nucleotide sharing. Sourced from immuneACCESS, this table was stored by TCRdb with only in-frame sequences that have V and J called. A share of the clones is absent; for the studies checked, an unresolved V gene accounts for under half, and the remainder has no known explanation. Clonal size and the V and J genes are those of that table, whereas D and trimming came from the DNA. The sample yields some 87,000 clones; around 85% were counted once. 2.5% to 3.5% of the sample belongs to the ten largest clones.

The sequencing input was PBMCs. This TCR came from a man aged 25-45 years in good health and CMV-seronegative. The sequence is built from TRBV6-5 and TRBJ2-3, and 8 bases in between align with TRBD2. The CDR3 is CASSYSGGPADTQYF. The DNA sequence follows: TGTGCCAGCAGTTATTCGGGGGGGCCCGCAGATACGCAGTATTTT.